What follows describes a single T cell receptor beta chain. TCRdb keeps only in-frame clones here, not all; method: immunoSEQ multiplex PCR. The sample contains around 140,000 clones, roughly 89% of which appear only once. The sample belongs to a study of blood T cell repertoires in COVID-19. V gave up 7 bases and J gave up 2 bases, with 13 bases separating them. Germline V gives CDR1 MDHEN, CDR2 SYDVKM. The CDR3 sequence is 14 residues long. This chain uses TRBV28 with TRBJ2-3; D is uncertain. The material sequenced was peripheral blood. The receptor was derived from a woman in her fifties or sixties with acute or convalescent COVID-19. Here the CDR3 DNA reads TGTGCCAGCAATTCCATCGGTTCCACAGATACGCAGTATTTT. Translation: CASNSIGSTDTQYF.